Listed below are T cell receptor beta chains from one sample, sequenced in a study of blood T cells in healthy people across ages. MiXCR, run by TCRdb on the 5' RACE reads, gives a single entry per CDR3 protein. Of about 650,000 distinct CDR3 sequences listed, more than 45% are singletons. The sequenced sample consisted of blood. These receptors were taken from a woman older than 75 in good health. Both conserved end residues are part of each CDR3. A D gene is named only where the DNA matches it firmly. Rows may omit the clone size; those that give it use once, few, many or a size class.

j_gene: TRBJ1-2; v_gene: TRBV28; abundance: many; d_gene: NA; CDR3aa: CASTEVGLTDNYGYTF; CDR3nt: TGTGCCAGCACGGAGGTAGGGCTAACAGATAACTATGGCTACACCTTC
j_gene: TRBJ1-2; v_gene: TRBV7-9; abundance: NA; d_gene: NA; CDR3aa: CASSLVDGFLRNGYTF; CDR3nt: TGTGCCAGCAGCTTAGTTGACGGCTTCTTAAGAAATGGCTACACCTTC
j_gene: TRBJ2-1; v_gene: TRBV5-1; abundance: NA; d_gene: NA; CDR3aa: CACNNQGGYNEQFF; CDR3nt: TGCGCCTGCAACAATCAGGGGGGCTACAATGAGCAGTTCTTC
j_gene: TRBJ2-5; v_gene: TRBV12-3/TRBV12-4; abundance: NA; d_gene: TRBD2; CDR3aa: CASSLGLAGVGMETQYF; CDR3nt: TGTGCCAGCAGTTTGGGGTTAGCGGGGGTCGGTATGGAGACCCAGTACTTC
j_gene: TRBJ1-2; v_gene: TRBV28; abundance: many; d_gene: NA; CDR3aa: CASSFGPHYGYTF; CDR3nt: TGTGCCAGCAGTTTTGGGCCGCACTATGGCTACACCTTC
j_gene: TRBJ2-2; v_gene: TRBV12-3/TRBV12-4; abundance: few; d_gene: TRBD1; CDR3aa: CASRRTGRHGELFF; CDR3nt: TGTGCCAGCAGAAGGACAGGCAGGCACGGGGAGCTGTTTTTT
j_gene: TRBJ2-1; v_gene: TRBV7-2; abundance: many; d_gene: TRBD2; CDR3aa: CASSPRAGDEQFF; CDR3nt: TGTGCCAGCAGCCCCCGGGCGGGAGATGAGCAGTTCTTC
j_gene: TRBJ2-7; v_gene: TRBV20-1; abundance: many; d_gene: NA; CDR3aa: CSAADGSYEQYF; CDR3nt: TGCAGTGCCGCGGACGGATCCTACGAGCAGTACTTC
j_gene: TRBJ2-7; v_gene: TRBV27; abundance: NA; d_gene: NA; CDR3aa: CASSFGGAEGNEQYF; CDR3nt: TGTGCCAGCAGTTTCGGGGGAGCTGAAGGGAACGAGCAGTACTTC
j_gene: TRBJ2-3; v_gene: TRBV29-1; abundance: once; d_gene: NA; CDR3aa: CSVEDRTSTDTQYF; CDR3nt: TGCAGCGTTGAAGATAGGACTAGCACAGATACGCAGTATTTT
j_gene: TRBJ2-3; v_gene: TRBV20-1; abundance: NA; d_gene: TRBD2; CDR3aa: CSVTGTSGSTDTQYF; CDR3nt: TGCAGTGTAACCGGGACTAGCGGTAGCACAGATACGCAGTATTTT
j_gene: TRBJ2-2; v_gene: TRBV7-2; abundance: NA; d_gene: NA; CDR3aa: CASIQRVTNTGELFF; CDR3nt: TGTGCCAGCATCCAGCGGGTTACGAACACCGGGGAGCTGTTTTTT
j_gene: TRBJ2-2; v_gene: TRBV5-1; abundance: NA; d_gene: NA; CDR3aa: CASSQNRDTGELFF; CDR3nt: TGCGCCAGCAGCCAAAACAGGGATACCGGGGAGCTGTTTTTT
j_gene: TRBJ2-3; v_gene: TRBV6-4; abundance: NA; d_gene: TRBD2; CDR3aa: CASSDGGLPTDTQYF; CDR3nt: TGTGCCAGCAGTGACGGGGGACTACCCACAGATACGCAGTATTTT
j_gene: TRBJ2-3; v_gene: TRBV25-1; abundance: NA; d_gene: NA; CDR3aa: CASSDRQGAGADTQYF; CDR3nt: TGTGCCAGCAGTGATCGGCAGGGAGCGGGCGCAGATACGCAGTATTTT
j_gene: TRBJ1-1; v_gene: TRBV20-1; abundance: few; d_gene: NA; CDR3aa: CSARERTTNTEAFF; CDR3nt: TGCAGTGCTAGAGAAAGGACAACGAACACTGAAGCTTTCTTT
j_gene: TRBJ2-7; v_gene: TRBV5-1; abundance: NA; d_gene: NA; CDR3aa: CASSVAISYEQYF; CDR3nt: TGCGCCAGCAGCGTGGCGATAAGCTACGAGCAGTACTTC
j_gene: TRBJ2-5; v_gene: TRBV7-2; abundance: NA; d_gene: TRBD2; CDR3aa: CASSAGGLKTRYF; CDR3nt: TGTGCCAGCAGCGCGGGGGGGTTAAAGACCCGGTACTTC
j_gene: TRBJ2-3; v_gene: TRBV11-2; abundance: many; d_gene: NA; CDR3aa: CASSLDTQYF; CDR3nt: TGTGCCAGCAGCTTAGATACGCAGTATTTT
j_gene: TRBJ2-1; v_gene: TRBV30; abundance: NA; d_gene: NA; CDR3aa: CAWSAPRGALDEQFF; CDR3nt: TGTGCCTGGAGTGCCCCCCGGGGGGCTCTGGATGAGCAGTTCTTC
j_gene: TRBJ2-7; v_gene: TRBV7-8; abundance: NA; d_gene: NA; CDR3aa: CASSPALSYEQYF; CDR3nt: TGTGCCAGCAGCCCCGCTCTTTCCTACGAGCAGTACTTC
j_gene: TRBJ2-1; v_gene: TRBV13; abundance: few; d_gene: NA; CDR3aa: CASSLAANEQFF; CDR3nt: TGTGCCAGCAGCCTGGCGGCGAATGAGCAGTTCTTC
j_gene: TRBJ1-2; v_gene: TRBV29-1; abundance: NA; d_gene: TRBD1; CDR3aa: CSVKSPGTGNYGYTF; CDR3nt: TGCAGCGTTAAGTCCCCCGGGACAGGGAACTATGGCTACACCTTC
j_gene: TRBJ2-1; v_gene: TRBV4-2; abundance: NA; d_gene: NA; CDR3aa: CASSQDKGSEQFF; CDR3nt: TGTGCCAGCAGTCAAGATAAGGGCAGCGAGCAGTTCTTC
j_gene: TRBJ2-1; v_gene: TRBV11-2; abundance: many; d_gene: TRBD1; CDR3aa: CASSFSTGGEYEQFF; CDR3nt: TGTGCCAGCAGCTTTTCTACAGGGGGCGAATATGAGCAGTTCTTC
j_gene: TRBJ2-5; v_gene: TRBV3-1; abundance: NA; d_gene: NA; CDR3aa: CASSQKGFQETQYF; CDR3nt: TGTGCCAGCAGCCAAAAAGGATTCCAAGAGACCCAGTACTTC
j_gene: TRBJ1-5; v_gene: TRBV6-6; abundance: NA; d_gene: TRBD1; CDR3aa: CASSPHGQGEQPQHF; CDR3nt: TGTGCCAGCAGTCCCCATGGACAGGGCGAGCAGCCCCAGCATTTT
j_gene: TRBJ2-2; v_gene: TRBV7-9; abundance: few; d_gene: NA; CDR3aa: CASSFGDATNTGELFF; CDR3nt: TGTGCCAGCAGCTTCGGAGACGCCACGAACACCGGGGAGCTGTTTTTT
j_gene: TRBJ2-7; v_gene: TRBV3-1; abundance: many; d_gene: NA; CDR3aa: CASSQAEGKQYF; CDR3nt: TGTGCCAGCAGCCAAGCCGAGGGTAAGCAGTACTTC
j_gene: TRBJ1-4; v_gene: TRBV20-1; abundance: many; d_gene: TRBD1; CDR3aa: CSAAPRGLYEKLFF; CDR3nt: TGCAGTGCTGCACCCAGGGGGCTTTATGAAAAACTGTTTTTT
j_gene: TRBJ1-6; v_gene: TRBV25-1; abundance: NA; d_gene: NA; CDR3aa: CASRHRGYNSPLHF; CDR3nt: TGTGCCAGCAGACACAGAGGGTATAATTCACCCCTCCACTTT
j_gene: TRBJ1-5; v_gene: TRBV10-3; abundance: NA; d_gene: NA; CDR3aa: CAISEAGDNQPQHF; CDR3nt: TGTGCCATCAGTGAGGCCGGGGACAATCAGCCCCAGCATTTT
j_gene: TRBJ2-1; v_gene: TRBV7-9; abundance: NA; d_gene: NA; CDR3aa: CATRVASGYNEQFF; CDR3nt: TGTGCCACCCGGGTCGCGAGCGGGTACAATGAGCAGTTCTTC
j_gene: TRBJ2-7; v_gene: TRBV6-4; abundance: many; d_gene: NA; CDR3aa: CARTRPYEQYF; CDR3nt: TGTGCCAGAACGAGACCCTACGAGCAGTACTTC
j_gene: TRBJ2-1; v_gene: TRBV6-6; abundance: NA; d_gene: NA; CDR3aa: CASSPQRGRALHEQFF; CDR3nt: TGTGCCAGCAGCCCCCAACGTGGCAGGGCGCTTCATGAGCAGTTCTTC
j_gene: TRBJ2-5; v_gene: TRBV11-2; abundance: NA; d_gene: NA; CDR3aa: CASSPLFGLQETQYF; CDR3nt: TGTGCCAGCAGCCCTCTCTTTGGGCTCCAAGAGACCCAGTACTTC
j_gene: TRBJ1-4; v_gene: TRBV5-1; abundance: NA; d_gene: NA; CDR3aa: CASRRDLPGEKLFF; CDR3nt: TGCGCCAGCAGGCGGGACCTCCCAGGTGAAAAACTGTTTTTT
j_gene: TRBJ2-5; v_gene: TRBV20-1; abundance: NA; d_gene: TRBD1; CDR3aa: CSARGTGVETQYF; CDR3nt: TGCAGTGCTAGAGGGACAGGGGTGGAGACCCAGTACTTC
j_gene: TRBJ1-6; v_gene: TRBV6-6; abundance: NA; d_gene: TRBD1; CDR3aa: CASRLTTGGIMSPLHF; CDR3nt: TGTGCCAGCAGACTTACTACAGGGGGTATTATGTCACCCCTCCACTTT
j_gene: TRBJ2-5; v_gene: TRBV4-2; abundance: NA; d_gene: NA; CDR3aa: CASSQDGMAGEQYF; CDR3nt: TGTGCCAGCAGCCAAGATGGGATGGCGGGTGAGCAGTACTTC
j_gene: TRBJ2-3; v_gene: TRBV12-3/TRBV12-4; abundance: NA; d_gene: TRBD2; CDR3aa: CASSFSGAPKTQYF; CDR3nt: TGTGCCAGCAGTTTCAGCGGGGCCCCCAAGACGCAGTATTTT
j_gene: TRBJ2-6; v_gene: TRBV30; abundance: few; d_gene: NA; CDR3aa: CAFDISGANVLTF; CDR3nt: TGTGCCTTCGACATTTCCGGGGCCAACGTCCTGACTTTC
j_gene: TRBJ1-3; v_gene: TRBV7-9; abundance: few; d_gene: NA; CDR3aa: CASSRLLSDITSTGNTIYF; CDR3nt: TGTGCCAGCAGTCGCCTCCTCTCGGACATCACCTCGACTGGAAACACCATATATTTT
j_gene: TRBJ2-1; v_gene: TRBV3-1; abundance: NA; d_gene: NA; CDR3aa: CASSQAGVVISYNEQFF; CDR3nt: TGTGCCAGCAGCCAAGCAGGGGTTGTCATCTCCTACAATGAGCAGTTCTTC
j_gene: TRBJ2-5; v_gene: TRBV29-1; abundance: NA; d_gene: TRBD2; CDR3aa: CSVEIFLAGLQETQYF; CDR3nt: TGCAGCGTTGAAATTTTCCTAGCGGGGTTACAAGAGACCCAGTACTTC
j_gene: TRBJ2-1; v_gene: TRBV7-2; abundance: many; d_gene: TRBD2; CDR3aa: CASSPQGGLAVSSYNEQFF; CDR3nt: TGTGCCAGCAGCCCACAGGGGGGACTAGCGGTCAGCTCCTACAATGAGCAGTTCTTC
j_gene: TRBJ2-2; v_gene: TRBV20-1; abundance: NA; d_gene: TRBD2; CDR3aa: CSARDVAGGANTGELFF; CDR3nt: TGCAGTGCTAGAGATGTAGCGGGGGGAGCGAACACCGGGGAGCTGTTTTTT
j_gene: TRBJ1-4; v_gene: TRBV2; abundance: many; d_gene: NA; CDR3aa: CASSDRGREKLFF; CDR3nt: TGTGCCAGCAGTGACCGGGGGAGAGAAAAACTGTTTTTT
j_gene: TRBJ2-3; v_gene: TRBV7-2; abundance: many; d_gene: NA; CDR3aa: CASSPGQTDTQYF; CDR3nt: TGTGCCAGCAGCCCCGGACAGACAGATACGCAGTATTTT
j_gene: TRBJ1-4; v_gene: TRBV2; abundance: NA; d_gene: NA; CDR3aa: CASILGGTNEKLFF; CDR3nt: TGTGCCAGCATCTTGGGGGGCACTAATGAAAAACTGTTTTTT
j_gene: TRBJ2-7; v_gene: TRBV21-1; abundance: many; d_gene: NA; CDR3aa: CASSSWEQYF; CDR3nt: TGTGCCAGCAGCAGCTGGGAGCAGTACTTC
j_gene: TRBJ2-3; v_gene: TRBV29-1; abundance: NA; d_gene: TRBD1; CDR3aa: CSVSGQLITDTQYF; CDR3nt: TGCAGCGTATCGGGACAGCTCATCACAGATACGCAGTATTTT
j_gene: TRBJ2-3; v_gene: TRBV28; abundance: NA; d_gene: NA; CDR3aa: CASKEAGTDTQYF; CDR3nt: TGTGCCAGCAAAGAGGCAGGCACAGATACGCAGTATTTT
j_gene: TRBJ1-6; v_gene: TRBV6-1; abundance: NA; d_gene: TRBD1; CDR3aa: CASSEQGQGNSPLHF; CDR3nt: TGTGCCAGCAGTGAACAAGGACAGGGGAATTCACCCCTCCACTTT